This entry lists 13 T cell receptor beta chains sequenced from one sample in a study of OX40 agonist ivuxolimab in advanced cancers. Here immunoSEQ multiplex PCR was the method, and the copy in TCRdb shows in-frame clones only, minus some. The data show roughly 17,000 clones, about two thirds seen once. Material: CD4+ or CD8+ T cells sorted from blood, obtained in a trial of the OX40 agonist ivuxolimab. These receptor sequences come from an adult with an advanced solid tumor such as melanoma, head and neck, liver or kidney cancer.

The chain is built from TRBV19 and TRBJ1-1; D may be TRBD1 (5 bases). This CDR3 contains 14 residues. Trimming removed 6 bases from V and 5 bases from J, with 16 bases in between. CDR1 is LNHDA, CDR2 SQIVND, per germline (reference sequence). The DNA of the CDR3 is TGTGCCAGTAGCCGCACGGGGCAAGGAACTGAAGCTTTCTTT. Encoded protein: CASSRTGQGTEAFF.

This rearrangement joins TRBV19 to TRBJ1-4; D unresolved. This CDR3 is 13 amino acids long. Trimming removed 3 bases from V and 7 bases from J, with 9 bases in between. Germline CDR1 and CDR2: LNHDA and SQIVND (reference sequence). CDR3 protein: CASSIKTAEKLFF. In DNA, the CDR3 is TGTGCCAGTAGTATTAAGACGGCTGAAAAACTGTTTTTT.

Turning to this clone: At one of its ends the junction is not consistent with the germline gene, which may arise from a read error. The CDR3 loop reads CASSQAGSFNEQFF. CDR3 DNA sequence: TGTGCCAGCAGCCAAGCCGGATCCTTCAATGAGCAGTTCTTC. The chain employs TRBV14 and TRBJ2-1; D ambiguous. CDR1 is SGHDN, CDR2 FVKESK, per germline. This CDR3 region has 14 residues.

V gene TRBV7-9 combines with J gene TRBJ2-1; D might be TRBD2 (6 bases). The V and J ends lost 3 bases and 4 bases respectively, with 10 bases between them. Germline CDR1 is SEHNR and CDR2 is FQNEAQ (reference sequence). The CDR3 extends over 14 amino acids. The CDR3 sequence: CASSFPGVYNEQFF. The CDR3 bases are TGTGCCAGCAGCTTCCCGGGAGTATACAATGAGCAGTTCTTC.

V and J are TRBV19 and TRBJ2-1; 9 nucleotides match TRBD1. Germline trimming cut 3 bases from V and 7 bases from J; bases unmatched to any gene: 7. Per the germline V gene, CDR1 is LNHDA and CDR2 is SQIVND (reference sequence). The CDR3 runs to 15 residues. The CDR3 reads CASSIMGTGRNEQFF. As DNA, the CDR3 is TGTGCCAGTAGTATTATGGGGACAGGGAGGAATGAGCAGTTCTTC.

CDR3 loop: CASRGQGYEQYF. The CDR3 coding sequence is TGCGCCAGCAGGGGACAGGGCTACGAGCAGTACTTC. The rearrangement uses TRBV5-1 and TRBJ2-7; 9 positions agree with TRBD1. CDR1 and CDR2 (germline): SGHRS, YFSETQ. Losses at the gene ends were 5 bases for V and 3 bases for J; bases not matched to a gene: 0. The CDR3 is 12 residues long.

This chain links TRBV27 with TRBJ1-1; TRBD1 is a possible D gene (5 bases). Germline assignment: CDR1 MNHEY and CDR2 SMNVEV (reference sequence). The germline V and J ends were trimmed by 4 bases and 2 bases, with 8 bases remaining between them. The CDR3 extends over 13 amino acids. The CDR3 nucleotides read TGTGCCAGCAGTTGGGGACCTAACACTGAAGCTTTCTTT. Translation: CASSWGPNTEAFF.

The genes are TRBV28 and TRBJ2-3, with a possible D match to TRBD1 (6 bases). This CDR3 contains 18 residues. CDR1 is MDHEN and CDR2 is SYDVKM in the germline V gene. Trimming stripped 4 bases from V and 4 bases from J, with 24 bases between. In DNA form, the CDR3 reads TGTGCCAGCAGTTCCTCATTAATAACAGGGCTAGGTGCAGATACGCAGTATTTT. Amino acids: CASSSSLITGLGADTQYF.

The DNA for the CDR3 is TGCGCCAGCAGCCAAGGGGACTTCAACACTGAAGCTTTCTTT. It encodes CASSQGDFNTEAFF. The chain recombines TRBV4-3 with TRBJ1-1; D might be TRBD1 (5 bases). V lost 1 base and J 2 bases, leaving 8 bases between the germline ends. There are 14 residues in the CDR3. Germline V gene data show CDR1 as LGHNA and CDR2 as YSLEER.

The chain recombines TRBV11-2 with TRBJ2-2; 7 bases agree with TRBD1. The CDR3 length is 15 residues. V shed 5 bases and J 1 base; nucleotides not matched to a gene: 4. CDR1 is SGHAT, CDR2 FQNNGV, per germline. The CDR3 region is CASSPRQGNTGELFF. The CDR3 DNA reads TGTGCCAGCAGCCCCAGACAGGGGAACACCGGGGAGCTGTTTTTT.

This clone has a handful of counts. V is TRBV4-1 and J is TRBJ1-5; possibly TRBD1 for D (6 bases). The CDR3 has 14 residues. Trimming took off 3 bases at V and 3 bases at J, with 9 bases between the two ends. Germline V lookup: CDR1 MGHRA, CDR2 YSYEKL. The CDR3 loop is CASSHGTHNQPQHF. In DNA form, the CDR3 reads TGCGCCAGCAGCCACGGGACACACAATCAGCCCCAGCATTTT.

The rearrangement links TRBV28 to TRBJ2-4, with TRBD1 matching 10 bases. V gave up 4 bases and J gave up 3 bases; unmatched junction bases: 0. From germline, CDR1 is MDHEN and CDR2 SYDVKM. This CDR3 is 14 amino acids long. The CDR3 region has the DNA TGTGCCAGCAGTTGGGACAGGGGCAAAAACATTCAGTACTTC. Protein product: CASSWDRGKNIQYF.

CDR3 DNA sequence: TGTGCCAGCAGCTTAGATCCCGGGGGAGGGGGCCAGGATGGCTACACCTTC. Residues: CASSLDPGGGGQDGYTF. V usage is TRBV11-2 and J usage is TRBJ1-2; TRBD1 matches 7 bases. Germline CDR1 SGHAT, CDR2 FQNNGV. V was clipped by 0 bases and J by 6 bases; unmatched bases: 13. This CDR3 has 17 residues.